The clone carrying this T cell receptor beta chain appeared a single time. Antigen: not known. No conserved phenylalanine or tryptophan ends this CDR3, so it is likely a read error. This entry is derived from a study of human T cells and chemical hapten exposure. Study overall: Predominantly women, the patients had alopecia areata, totalis or universalis. The study's findings and limits: Expanded TCRs were compared with controls, and the expanded TCRs formed significantly more large CDR3 similarity clusters. As the donors had alopecia, their immune response may differ from healthy people's.

The library tagged individual cDNA molecules with unique molecular identifiers. TCRdb reanalysed the RACE reads using MiXCR and keeps one entry per CDR3 protein. The data show roughly 100,000 distinct CDR3 sequences, with 11% seen just once and around 3.1% held by the top ten. CDR1 and CDR2 (germline): SEHNR, FQNEAQ (reference sequence). The V and J ends lost 5 bases and 8 bases, in that order; junction bases with no gene match: 8. The CDR3 is made up of 14 amino acids. Sample time point: pre-sensitization, week 0. The treatment here: therapeutic diphenylcyclopropenone sensitization with weekly scalp DPC.

The chain combines TRBV7-9 with TRBJ2-4; 8 nucleotides align to TRBD1. The clonotype originates from a woman in her sixties or seventies with alopecia areata. Some clones in this sample may be carry-over from other donors' samples. The input for sequencing was whole blood, taken in connection with sensitization to the hapten diphenylcyclopropenone (DPC). For the CDR3, the DNA is TGTGCCAGCAGCCCCGGACAGGGTGAGGACATTCAGTACCTC. Amino acids: CASSPGQGEDIQYL.